This T cell receptor beta chain appears in the sequencing data of a study of cytomegalovirus exposure and HLA in healthy donors. With V trimmed by 5 bases and J by 9 bases, 10 bases remained unmatched. The CDR3 extends over 15 amino acids. Germline CDR1 and CDR2: LGHNT and FRNRAP. Researchers ran the PCR with 60 Vbeta and 13 Jbeta primers. The data were produced by immunoSEQ multiplex PCR, yet TCRdb's version contains in-frame clones alone and is incomplete. This table holds about 77,000 clones. Input material: PBMCs. The chain is built from TRBV12-5 and TRBJ2-2; TRBD1 aligns across 9 bases. The TCR comes from a man aged 45 to 65 in good health and CMV-seropositive. The CDR3 reads CASGPSGQGLRELFF. In nucleotides, the CDR3 is TGTGCTAGTGGTCCCTCGGGACAGGGACTAAGGGAGCTGTTTTTT.